A selection of T cell receptor beta chains follows, all from one sample in a study of CD8 T cells in Susac syndrome. TCRdb called the immunoSEQ multiplex PCR reads again in MiXCR, with one record for every CDR3 protein. The sample has over 100,000 distinct CDR3 sequences; 80% to 95% are singletons. The specimen sequenced was CD8+ T cells from PBMCs. These receptors all come from a human donor in good health. Both conserved end residues are part of each CDR3. The D gene is left open where the match is weak. The size entry is marked missing in some rows and otherwise reads once, few, many or a size class.

d_call clone_size j_call v_call cdr3_aa cdr3_nt
. . TRBJ1-1 TRBV20-1 CSAFQPNTEAFF TGCAGTGCCTTTCAGCCGAACACTGAAGCTTTCTTT
. . TRBJ1-2 TRBV3-1 CASSQDDRNGYTF TGTGCCAGCAGCCAAGATGACAGGAATGGCTACACCTTC
TRBD1 . TRBJ1-3 TRBV6-1 CASSPRDRGEGNTIYF TGTGCCAGCAGTCCCCGGGACAGGGGAGAGGGAAACACCATATATTTT
TRBD1 . TRBJ1-2 TRBV5-1 CASSLKGTGRGANYGYTF TGCGCCAGCAGCTTGAAAGGGACAGGCCGGGGAGCTAACTATGGCTACACCTTC
. once TRBJ2-3 TRBV12-3/TRBV12-4 CASSLPLALKITDTQYF TGTGCCAGCAGCCTCCCGCTAGCCCTCAAAATCACAGATACGCAGTATTTT
. few TRBJ2-5 TRBV6-5 CASSYGQEQYF TGTGCCAGCAGTTACGGGCAGGAGCAGTACTTC
. few TRBJ2-7 TRBV5-6 CASSLRNEQYF TGTGCCAGCAGCTTGCGGAACGAGCAGTACTTC
. few TRBJ2-3 TRBV12-3/TRBV12-4 CASSLSRGDTQYF TGTGCCAGCAGTTTATCCCGTGGGGATACGCAGTATTTT
TRBD2 . TRBJ2-7 TRBV28 CASSLPSGTYEQYF TGTGCCAGCAGTTTGCCTAGCGGTACCTACGAGCAGTACTTC
TRBD1 . TRBJ2-5 TRBV7-8 CASSLGVLWGTELNQETQYF TGTGCCAGCAGCTTAGGGGTACTGTGGGGGACAGAGTTAAACCAAGAGACCCAGTACTTC
. . TRBJ1-3 TRBV9 CASSVNDGNTIYF TGTGCCAGCAGCGTAAATGATGGAAACACCATATATTTT
. . TRBJ2-7 TRBV5-1 CASSFLSHDYEQYF TGCGCCAGCAGCTTTCTCTCGCACGACTACGAGCAGTACTTC
. . TRBJ2-1 TRBV5-4 CASSAQSQVHEQFF TGTGCCAGCAGCGCCCAATCACAGGTCCATGAGCAGTTCTTC
TRBD1 . TRBJ2-7 TRBV29-1 CSVGQPSYEQYF TGCAGCGTGGGACAGCCTTCCTACGAGCAGTACTTC
. . TRBJ1-3 TRBV7-6 CASSLQRGSGNTIYF TGTGCCAGCAGCTTACAACGTGGCTCTGGAAACACCATATATTTT
TRBD2 . TRBJ2-2 TRBV5-1 CASSDGAGGSSTGELFF TGCGCCAGCAGCGATGGAGCGGGAGGTAGCAGCACCGGGGAGCTGTTTTTT
. . TRBJ2-1 TRBV5-1 CASSLSLMNEQFF TGCGCCAGCAGCTTGTCTCTAATGAATGAGCAGTTCTTC
. . TRBJ1-2 TRBV29-1 CSVEDGQGTKGYTF TGCAGCGTTGAAGATGGCCAGGGCACAAAAGGCTACACCTTC
. . TRBJ1-5 TRBV14 CASSQNGGLVARSNQPQHF TGTGCCAGCAGCCAGAACGGGGGGCTAGTTGCTAGAAGCAATCAGCCCCAGCATTTT
. once TRBJ1-1 TRBV29-1 CSAKQGDKTEAFF TGCAGCGCAAAACAGGGCGATAAGACTGAAGCTTTCTTT
. . TRBJ2-3 TRBV29-1 CSVDGGATDTQYF TGCAGCGTTGACGGGGGAGCCACAGATACGCAGTATTTT
. . TRBJ2-1 TRBV5-1 CASSLVRRDSEQFF TGCGCCAGCAGCTTGGTTCGTCGGGATTCTGAGCAGTTCTTC
. . TRBJ2-4 TRBV7-3 CASSLQPGAKNIQYF TGTGCCAGCAGCTTGCAACCGGGAGCCAAAAACATTCAGTACTTC
TRBD2 . TRBJ2-7 TRBV18 CASSISGRAYNEQYF TGTGCCAGCTCCATTAGCGGGAGGGCCTATAACGAGCAGTACTTC
. . TRBJ1-1 TRBV7-9 CASSLALGMNTEAFF TGTGCCAGCAGCTTAGCACTAGGCATGAACACTGAAGCTTTCTTT
. . TRBJ2-1 TRBV4-1 CASSQEQGGSYNEQFF TGCGCCAGCAGCCAAGAACAGGGAGGCTCCTACAATGAGCAGTTCTTC
TRBD1 . TRBJ2-1 TRBV7-2 CASSDNRGSYNEQFF TGTGCCAGCAGCGACAACAGGGGATCCTACAATGAGCAGTTCTTC
. . TRBJ1-1 TRBV19 CASSAMGGNTEAFF TGTGCCAGTAGTGCCATGGGGGGGAACACTGAAGCTTTCTTT
. . TRBJ1-2 TRBV29-1 CSVQGRGDYGYTF TGCAGTGTACAGGGAAGGGGGGACTATGGCTACACCTTC
. . TRBJ1-4 TRBV5-1 CASSLQSGREKLFF TGCGCCAGCAGCTTGCAGTCAGGGCGAGAAAAACTGTTTTTT
. . TRBJ1-1 TRBV20-1 CSARPRGRWSDTEAFF TGCAGTGCTCGTCCCCGGGGGCGATGGTCCGACACTGAAGCTTTCTTT